This T cell receptor (beta chain) was observed in a study of T cells in Graves' hyperthyroidism and ophthalmopathy. Amplified regions were TCR beta CDR3 sequences from RNA transcripts. Initially, a first-round RT-PCR of the TCR CDR3 employed the HTBI primer set. TCRdb re-called the multiplex PCR reads through MiXCR, storing one row per CDR3 protein. The top ten clones hold 30% to 40% of a sample with around 350,000 distinct CDR3 sequences, about 17% of them seen once. J gave up 0 bases and V 6 bases, and 1 base lay outside the gene matches. Germline V gene sequence: CDR1 SQVTM, CDR2 ANQGSEA. The CDR3 loop spans 13 amino acids. Disease duration under 2 months; hyperthyroidism patients were aged 18 to 65. This clonotype was observed at least ten times.

This receptor was taken from a woman in her 30s with Graves' hyperthyroidism that later progressed to Graves' ophthalmopathy. V gene TRBV29-1 combines with J gene TRBJ2-7; 11 bases map to TRBD1. Sequences were obtained from blood. The CDR3 loop is CSVGTGGSYEQYF. The CDR3 DNA reads as TGCAGCGTCGGGACAGGGGGCTCCTACGAGCAGTACTTC.